This TCR beta chain derives from a study of blood T cell repertoires in COVID-19. Background on the study: Sources were T cells, B-cell-depleted T cells, or PBMCs; the material itself was cDNA or gDNA.

In the original analysis: Amplified reference gene primers provided the basis for estimating nucleated cell counts. Some clones are missing from TCRdb's copy, which holds only in-frame ones; the method was immunoSEQ multiplex PCR. The DNA gave D and trimming, while V, J and clone size come from that table. This sample has about 110,000 clones; about 89% occur once, and the top ten carry approximately 4.7%. Germline V gene data show CDR1 as SGHVT and CDR2 as SQSDAQ. The J segment lost 2 bases and the V segment lost 1 base, leaving 4 bases of the junction unmatched. The CDR3 is 15 residues long. The sequencing sample was made of peripheral blood. The V and J genes are TRBV7-4 and TRBJ1-2; TRBD1 aligns across 7 bases. The receptor comes from a man aged 35 to 55 with acute or convalescent COVID-19. The CDR3 nucleotides read TGTGCCAGCAGCTTAGGCGGACAGGCCAACTATGGCTACACCTTC. Translation gives CASSLGGQANYGYTF.